Listed below are T cell receptor beta chains from one sample, sequenced in a study of blood T cell repertoires in COVID-19. The data were produced by immunoSEQ multiplex PCR, yet TCRdb's version contains in-frame clones alone and is incomplete. The profile shows 110,000 to 150,000 clones, around 86% of them singletons. The sample was peripheral blood. These receptors were taken from a human donor in a cohort sampled during active COVID-19. The CDR3 runs from the conserved cysteine through the conserved F or W. Each record gives: CDR3 protein, CDR3 DNA, clone size, J gene, D gene, V gene. The D gene is left open where the match is weak. Clone size appears in some rows only: once, few, many, or a class for an expanded clone.

CASSQPSRTQYF TGCGCCAGCAGCCAGCCTTCGAGGACCCAGTACTTC NA TRBJ2-5 NA TRBV4-3
CATSDLLPGQRTNEQFF TGTGCCACCAGTGATTTACTGCCGGGACAGAGGACCAATGAGCAGTTCTTC NA TRBJ2-1 TRBD1 TRBV24-1
CASSSWTSGTYEQYF TGTGCCAGCAGCTCCTGGACTAGCGGGACCTACGAGCAGTACTTC once TRBJ2-7 TRBD2 TRBV6-5
CATSESGLSYEQYF TGTGCCACCAGTGAATCGGGGTTATCCTACGAGCAGTACTTC NA TRBJ2-7 NA TRBV24-1
CASSAPGQGYSYEQYF TGTGCCAGCTCAGCTCCGGGACAGGGATACTCCTACGAGCAGTACTTC NA TRBJ2-7 TRBD1 TRBV18
CASTVTGLLEAFF TGTGCCAGCACCGTTACAGGGTTACTTGAAGCTTTCTTT NA TRBJ1-1 NA TRBV7-9
CASSHGTGGGTEAFF TGTGCCAGCAGCCACGGTACAGGGGGGGGCACTGAAGCTTTCTTT few TRBJ1-1 TRBD1 TRBV4-2
CASSLAWQGANEKLFF TGTGCCAGCAGCTTGGCTTGGCAGGGCGCTAATGAAAAACTGTTTTTT NA TRBJ1-4 NA TRBV5-6
CATKQGNTEAFF TGTGCCACCAAACAGGGGAACACTGAAGCTTTCTTT NA TRBJ1-1 NA TRBV10-3
CASSFSGGAETQYF TGTGCCAGCAGCTTCTCGGGAGGGGCAGAGACCCAGTACTTC NA TRBJ2-5 TRBD2 TRBV7-2
CASSPWEFTRDQRGETQYF TGCGCCAGCAGCCCCTGGGAATTTACTAGGGACCAAAGGGGGGAGACCCAGTACTTC NA TRBJ2-5 NA TRBV4-3
CASSPGSQETQYF TGTGCCAGCTCACCTGGGAGTCAAGAGACCCAGTACTTC NA TRBJ2-5 NA TRBV18
CASSDRDRNQPQHF TGTGCCAGCAGTGACAGGGACCGGAATCAGCCCCAGCATTTT NA TRBJ1-5 TRBD1 TRBV27
CASSPLAANNEQFF TGTGCCAGCAGTCCCCTAGCGGCAAACAATGAGCAGTTCTTC NA TRBJ2-1 TRBD2 TRBV28
CATSRGRQETQYF TGTGCCACCAGCAGAGGGCGGCAAGAGACCCAGTACTTC NA TRBJ2-5 NA TRBV15
CASSPGTGTVEQYF TGTGCCAGCAGCCCCGGGACAGGGACCGTCGAGCAGTACTTC few TRBJ2-7 TRBD1 TRBV27
CASSPGLAGGPQFF TGTGCCAGCTCACCAGGACTAGCGGGAGGGCCTCAGTTCTTC NA TRBJ2-1 TRBD2 TRBV18
CAIRETTSYEQYF TGTGCCATCAGAGAGACTACCTCCTACGAGCAGTACTTC NA TRBJ2-7 NA TRBV10-3
CASSLVSSASARNEQFF TGTGCCAGCAGCTTAGTATCGAGCGCTTCAGCGAGGAATGAGCAGTTCTTC NA TRBJ2-1 NA TRBV11-2
CASSNPPGQGARRSNEQFF TGTGCCAGCAGCAACCCCCCCGGACAGGGGGCACGTCGGAGTAATGAGCAGTTCTTC once TRBJ2-1 TRBD1 TRBV7-6
CASSQDSIRGEGNEKLFF TGCGCCAGCAGCCAAGATTCGATCCGTGGAGAGGGAAATGAAAAACTGTTTTTT NA TRBJ1-4 NA TRBV4-1
CASSVGAREGFRGFYNEQFF TGTGCCAGCAGCGTAGGAGCCCGGGAGGGATTTCGGGGATTTTACAATGAGCAGTTCTTC NA TRBJ2-1 TRBD2 TRBV9
CASSLDAAIGNTIYF TGTGCCAGCAGCTTGGATGCGGCAATTGGAAACACCATATATTTT NA TRBJ1-3 NA TRBV5-4
CASAGDAGYYGYTF TGTGCCAGCGCCGGAGATGCAGGGTACTATGGCTACACCTTC NA TRBJ1-2 NA TRBV18
CASSPVGGNQPQHF TGTGCCAGCTCACCAGTGGGAGGCAATCAGCCCCAGCATTTT NA TRBJ1-5 NA TRBV18
CASSYTNPGQVYEQYF TGTGCCAGCAGTTACACGAATCCGGGACAGGTCTACGAGCAGTACTTC NA TRBJ2-7 TRBD1 TRBV6-5
CASKGERGRTYEQYF TGTGCCAGCAAAGGAGAGCGGGGCAGAACCTACGAGCAGTACTTC NA TRBJ2-7 TRBD2 TRBV27
CASSFGTSGRYGTDTQYF TGTGCCAGCAGTTTCGGGACTAGCGGGAGGTACGGCACAGATACGCAGTATTTT NA TRBJ2-3 TRBD2 TRBV27
CASSTYRGYSGNTIYF TGTGCCAGCAGTACATACAGGGGTTACTCTGGAAACACCATATATTTT NA TRBJ1-3 TRBD1 TRBV28
CASQRQGGEKLFF TGTGCCAGCCAGAGACAGGGTGGAGAAAAACTGTTTTTT NA TRBJ1-4 TRBD1 TRBV7-2
CASSPAGEGYEQYF TGTGCCAGTAGTCCCGCGGGAGAGGGGTACGAGCAGTACTTC NA TRBJ2-7 TRBD2 TRBV19
CASSAAGVYGYTF TGTGCCAGCAGCGCCGCAGGGGTCTATGGCTACACCTTC NA TRBJ1-2 NA TRBV9
CASSFNPAGVNEQFF TGCGCCAGCAGCTTCAACCCCGCAGGTGTCAATGAGCAGTTCTTC NA TRBJ2-1 NA TRBV5-1
CASSLLSGLAGDTQYF TGTGCCAGCAGCCTACTATCGGGACTAGCGGGAGATACGCAGTATTTT NA TRBJ2-3 TRBD2 TRBV7-9
CASSDTSYEQYF TGTGCCAGCAGTGACACCTCCTACGAGCAGTACTTC NA TRBJ2-7 NA TRBV6-2/TRBV6-3
CASSGGLASYNEQFF TGTGCCAGCAGCGGGGGACTAGCGTCCTACAATGAGCAGTTCTTC NA TRBJ2-1 TRBD2 TRBV9
CASSTRRTGFSNQPQHF TGTGCCAGCAGTACCCGGAGGACAGGATTTAGCAATCAGCCCCAGCATTTT NA TRBJ1-5 TRBD1 TRBV28
CASSRGQGVGNTIYF TGTGCCAGCAGCAGGGGACAGGGGGTTGGAAACACCATATATTTT NA TRBJ1-3 TRBD1 TRBV5-5
CASSGTDIGLAGTYNEQFF TGTGCCAGCAGTGGCACAGACATAGGACTAGCGGGGACCTACAATGAGCAGTTCTTC few TRBJ2-1 TRBD2 TRBV6-1
CASSQDRFSSRSYGYTF TGCGCCAGCAGCCAAGATAGGTTCTCCAGTCGGAGCTATGGCTACACCTTC few TRBJ1-2 NA TRBV4-3
CASSFGGSYGYTF TGCGCCAGCAGCTTCGGGGGGAGCTATGGCTACACCTTC few TRBJ1-2 NA TRBV5-1
CASSSGLAENIQYF TGTGCCAGCAGCTCGGGACTAGCGGAAAACATTCAGTACTTC once TRBJ2-4 TRBD2 TRBV7-2
CASSWASGGKDTQYF TGTGCCAGCAGCTGGGCTAGCGGGGGGAAAGATACGCAGTATTTT NA TRBJ2-3 TRBD2 TRBV5-5